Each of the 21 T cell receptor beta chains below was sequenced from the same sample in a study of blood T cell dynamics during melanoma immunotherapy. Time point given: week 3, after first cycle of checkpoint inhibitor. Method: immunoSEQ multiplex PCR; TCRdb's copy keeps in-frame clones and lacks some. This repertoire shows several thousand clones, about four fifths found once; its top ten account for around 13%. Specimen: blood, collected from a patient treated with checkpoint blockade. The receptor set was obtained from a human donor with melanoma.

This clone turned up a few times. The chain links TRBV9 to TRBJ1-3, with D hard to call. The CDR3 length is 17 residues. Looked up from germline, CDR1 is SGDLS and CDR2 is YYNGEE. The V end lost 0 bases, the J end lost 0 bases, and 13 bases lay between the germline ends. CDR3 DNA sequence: TGTGCCAGCAGCGTAGAACTCTGGACTGACTCTGGAAACACCATATATTTT. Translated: CASSVELWTDSGNTIYF.

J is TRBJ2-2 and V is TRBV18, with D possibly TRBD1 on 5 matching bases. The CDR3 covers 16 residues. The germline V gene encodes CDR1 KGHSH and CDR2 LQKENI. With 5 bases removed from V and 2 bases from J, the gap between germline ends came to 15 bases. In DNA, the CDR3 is TGTGCCAGCTCAACCAGCCAGGGCCTTAACACCGGGGAGCTGTTTTTT. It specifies CASSTSQGLNTGELFF. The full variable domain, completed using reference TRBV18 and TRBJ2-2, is NAGVMQNPRHLVRRRGQEARLRCSPMKGHSHVYWYRQLPEEGLKFMVYLQKENIIDESGMPKERFSAEFPKEGPSILRIQQVVRGDSAAYFCASSTSQGLNTGELFFGEGSRLTVL.

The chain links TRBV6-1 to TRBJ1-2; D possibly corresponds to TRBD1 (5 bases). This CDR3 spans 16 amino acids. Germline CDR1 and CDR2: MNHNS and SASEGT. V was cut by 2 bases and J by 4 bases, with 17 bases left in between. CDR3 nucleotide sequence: TGTGCCAGCAGTGAACTATTAGGGGTTGCCGTCTATGGCTACACCTTC. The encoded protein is CASSELLGVAVYGYTF.

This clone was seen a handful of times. The CDR3 DNA reads as TGTGCCACAAGGACAGCCTCGAGCTACACCTTC. Its protein is CATRTASSYTF. The genes are TRBV27 and TRBJ1-2; weak D call: TRBD1 (6 bases). Trimming shortened V by 10 bases and J by 9 bases, and 15 bases separated the two germline ends. The CDR3 runs to 11 residues. Germline V lookup: CDR1 MNHEY, CDR2 SMNVEV (reference sequence).

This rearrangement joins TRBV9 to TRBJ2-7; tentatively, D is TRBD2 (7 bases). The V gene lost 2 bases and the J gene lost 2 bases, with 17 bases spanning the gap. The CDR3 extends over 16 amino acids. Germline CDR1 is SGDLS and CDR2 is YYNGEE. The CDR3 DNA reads TGTGCCAGCAGCGTTGGGATGGGAGGGGGTACCTACGAGCAGTACTTC. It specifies CASSVGMGGGTYEQYF.

CDR3 region: CASSFEIAYEQYF. In DNA, the CDR3 is TGCGCCAGCAGCTTCGAAATCGCCTACGAGCAGTACTTC. This chain links TRBV5-1 with TRBJ2-7; D is unclear. Germline V gene data show CDR1 as SGHRS and CDR2 as YFSETQ. The CDR3 is 13 residues long. V was shortened by 2 bases and J by 2 bases, with 8 bases between the two germline ends. Combining the CDR3 with reference TRBV5-1 and TRBJ2-7 gives the whole variable domain KAGVTQTPRYLIKTRGQQVTLSCSPISGHRSVSWYQQTPGQGLQFLFEYFSETQRNKGNFPGRFSGRQFSNSRSEMNVSTLELGDSALYLCASSFEIAYEQYFGPGTRLTVT.

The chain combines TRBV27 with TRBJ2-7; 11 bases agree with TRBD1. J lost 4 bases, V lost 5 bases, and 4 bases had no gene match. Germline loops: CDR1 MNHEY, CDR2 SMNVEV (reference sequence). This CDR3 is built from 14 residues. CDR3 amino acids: CASSPDRGQYEQYF. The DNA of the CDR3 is TGTGCCAGCAGTCCGGACAGGGGGCAATACGAGCAGTACTTC.

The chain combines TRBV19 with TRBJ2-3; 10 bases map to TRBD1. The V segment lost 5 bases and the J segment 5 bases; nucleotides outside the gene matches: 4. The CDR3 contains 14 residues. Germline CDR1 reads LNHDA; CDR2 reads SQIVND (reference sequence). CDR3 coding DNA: TGTGCCAGTAGTCTTCGGACAGGGGGAGATACGCAGTATTTT. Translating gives CASSLRTGGDTQYF. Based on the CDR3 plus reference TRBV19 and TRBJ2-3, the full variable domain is DGGITQSPKYLFRKEGQNVTLSCEQNLNHDAMYWYRQDPGQGLRLIYYSQIVNDFQKGDIAEGYSVSREKKESFPLTVTSAQKNPTAFYLCASSLRTGGDTQYFGPGTRLTVL.

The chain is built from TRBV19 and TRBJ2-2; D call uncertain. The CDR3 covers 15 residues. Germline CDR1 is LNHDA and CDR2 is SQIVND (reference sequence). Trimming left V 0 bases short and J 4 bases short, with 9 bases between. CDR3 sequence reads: CASSIDHRGTGELFF. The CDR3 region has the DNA TGTGCCAGTAGTATAGATCACCGTGGCACCGGGGAGCTGTTTTTT.

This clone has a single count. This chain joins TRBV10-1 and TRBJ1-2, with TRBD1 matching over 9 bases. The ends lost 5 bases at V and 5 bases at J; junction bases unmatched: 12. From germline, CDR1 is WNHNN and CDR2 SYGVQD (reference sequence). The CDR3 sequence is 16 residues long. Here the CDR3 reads CASSSTTGGPIYGYTF. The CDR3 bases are TGCGCCAGCAGTTCAACCACAGGGGGCCCGATTTATGGCTACACCTTC.

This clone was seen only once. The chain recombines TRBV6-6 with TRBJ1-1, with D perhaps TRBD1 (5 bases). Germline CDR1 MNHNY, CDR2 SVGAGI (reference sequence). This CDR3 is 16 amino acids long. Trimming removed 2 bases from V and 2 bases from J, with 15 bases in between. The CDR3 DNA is TGTGCCAGCAGTTACGGTCCGGGGGGAGGAAACACTGAAGCTTTCTTT. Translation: CASSYGPGGGNTEAFF.

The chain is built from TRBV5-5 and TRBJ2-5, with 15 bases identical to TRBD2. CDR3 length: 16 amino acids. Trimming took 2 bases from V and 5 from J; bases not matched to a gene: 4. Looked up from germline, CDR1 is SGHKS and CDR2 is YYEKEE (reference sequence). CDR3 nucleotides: TGTGCCAGCAGCTTCGGACTAGCGGGGGGGCATGAGACCCAGTACTTC. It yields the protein CASSFGLAGGHETQYF.

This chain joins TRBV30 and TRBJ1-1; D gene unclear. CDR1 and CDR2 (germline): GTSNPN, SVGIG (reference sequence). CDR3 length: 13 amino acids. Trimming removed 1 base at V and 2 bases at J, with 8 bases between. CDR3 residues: CAWSGGTNTEAFF. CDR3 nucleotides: TGTGCCTGGAGTGGGGGTACTAACACTGAAGCTTTCTTT.

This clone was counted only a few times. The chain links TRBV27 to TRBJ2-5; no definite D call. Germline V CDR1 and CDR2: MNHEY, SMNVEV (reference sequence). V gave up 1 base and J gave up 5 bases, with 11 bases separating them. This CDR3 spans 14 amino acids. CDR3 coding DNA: TGTGCCAGCAGTTTATTAGGATCACAGGAGACCCAGTACTTC. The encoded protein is CASSLLGSQETQYF.

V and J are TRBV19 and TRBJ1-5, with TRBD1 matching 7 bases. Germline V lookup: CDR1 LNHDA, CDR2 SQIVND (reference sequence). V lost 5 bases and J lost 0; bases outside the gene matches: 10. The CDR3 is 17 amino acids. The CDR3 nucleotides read TGTGCCAGTAGTCCAGAACCGACAGGGCATAGCAATCAGCCCCAGCATTTT. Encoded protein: CASSPEPTGHSNQPQHF.

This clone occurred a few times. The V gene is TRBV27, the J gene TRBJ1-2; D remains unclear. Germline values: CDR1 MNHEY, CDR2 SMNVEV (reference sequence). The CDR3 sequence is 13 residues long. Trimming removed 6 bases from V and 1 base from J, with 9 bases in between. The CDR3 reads CASSPEGNYGYTF. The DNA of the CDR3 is TGTGCCAGCAGCCCAGAGGGTAACTATGGCTACACCTTC.

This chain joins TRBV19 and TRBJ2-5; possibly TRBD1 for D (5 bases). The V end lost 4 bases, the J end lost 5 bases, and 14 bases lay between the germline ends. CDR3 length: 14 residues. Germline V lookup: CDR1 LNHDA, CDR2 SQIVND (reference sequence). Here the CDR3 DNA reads TGTGCCAGTAGTACCCAGGGTGCAGGCGAGACCCAGTACTTC. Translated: CASSTQGAGETQYF.

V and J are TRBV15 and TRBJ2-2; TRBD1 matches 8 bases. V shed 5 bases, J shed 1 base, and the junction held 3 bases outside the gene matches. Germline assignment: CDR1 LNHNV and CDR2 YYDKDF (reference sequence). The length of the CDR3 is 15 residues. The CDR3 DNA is TGTGCCACCAGCTTGGGGACAGGGAACACCGGGGAGCTGTTTTTT. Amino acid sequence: CATSLGTGNTGELFF.

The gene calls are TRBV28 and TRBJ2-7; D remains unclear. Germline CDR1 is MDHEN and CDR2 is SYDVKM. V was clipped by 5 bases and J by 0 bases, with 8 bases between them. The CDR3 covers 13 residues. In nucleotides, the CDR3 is TGTGCCAGCAGTCGTTTGGCCTCCTACGAGCAGTACTTC. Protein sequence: CASSRLASYEQYF.

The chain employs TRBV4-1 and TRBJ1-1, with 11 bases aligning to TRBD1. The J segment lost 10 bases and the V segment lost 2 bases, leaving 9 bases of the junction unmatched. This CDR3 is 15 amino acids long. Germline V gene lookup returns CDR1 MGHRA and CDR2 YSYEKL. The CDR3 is CASSQPRDRGVRAFF. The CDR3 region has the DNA TGCGCCAGCAGCCAACCCCGGGACAGGGGGGTCCGAGCTTTCTTT.

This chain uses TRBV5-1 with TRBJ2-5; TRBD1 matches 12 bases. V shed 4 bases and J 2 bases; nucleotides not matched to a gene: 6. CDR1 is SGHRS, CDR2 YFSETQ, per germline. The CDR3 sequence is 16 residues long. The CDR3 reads CASSAGTGGYQETQYF. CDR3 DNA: TGCGCCAGCAGCGCCGGGACAGGGGGCTATCAAGAGACCCAGTACTTC.